Following are 28 T cell receptor beta chains from one sample sequenced in a study of CD8 T cells in Susac syndrome. cDNA came from about 0.5 to 1 ug RNA primed by random hexamers. MiXCR, applied by TCRdb to the immunoSEQ multiplex PCR reads, yields one record per CDR3 protein. The sample has over 150,000 distinct CDR3 sequences, around 94% seen once; the top ten hold around 0.1%. Sample: CD4+ T cells from PBMCs. These receptors were collected from a human donor with Susac syndrome.

This chain joins TRBV6-6 and TRBJ2-7; D unresolved. CDR3 length: 14 amino acids. From germline, CDR1 is MNHNY and CDR2 SVGAGI (reference sequence). V lost 2 bases, J lost 0 bases, and 8 bases lay in between. The chain's CDR3 is CASSYSTVSYEQYF. The CDR3 region has the DNA TGTGCCAGCAGTTACAGTACGGTCTCCTACGAGCAGTACTTC.

DNA for the CDR3: TGCAGTGCTAACAGGGGGGTGAACACTGAAGCTTTCTTT. Translated, it gives CSANRGVNTEAFF. This chain joins TRBV20-1 and TRBJ1-1; 8 bases line up with TRBD1. CDR3 length: 13 residues. Unmatched junction bases numbered 1, after V lost 4 bases and J lost 0 bases. CDR1 is DFQATT, CDR2 SNEGSKA, per germline (reference sequence).

This chain links TRBV5-1 with TRBJ1-3, with D tentatively TRBD1 (5 bases). Germline-derived CDR1 and CDR2 are SGHRS and YFSETQ. The germline V and J ends were trimmed by 0 bases and 4 bases, with 11 bases remaining between them. The length of the CDR3 is 15 residues. The CDR3 spells CASSLVGRKGNTIYF. In DNA, the CDR3 is TGCGCCAGCAGCTTGGTGGGACGGAAAGGAAACACCATATATTTT.

This sequence joins TRBV6-5 and TRBJ1-3, with 9 bases that match TRBD1. Losses at the gene ends were 5 bases for V and 13 bases for J; bases not matched to a gene: 9. Per germline, CDR1 MNHEY and CDR2 SVGAGI. The CDR3 contains 13 residues. Written as DNA, the CDR3 is TGTGCCAGCAGTAGGTTAGCCGGGACAGGGATATATTTT. Residues: CASSRLAGTGIYF.

This clonotype appeared once. The J gene is TRBJ2-3, the V gene TRBV30; D tentatively reads TRBD1 or TRBD2 (5 bases each). From germline, CDR1 is GTSNPN and CDR2 SVGIG (reference sequence). The V end lost 0 bases, the J end lost 5 bases, and 15 bases lay between the germline ends. The length of the CDR3 is 15 residues. The CDR3 protein is CAWSVGPGLRDTQYF. The CDR3 bases are TGTGCCTGGAGTGTAGGGCCGGGGCTACGAGATACGCAGTATTTT.

The V call is TRBV7-9, the J call TRBJ2-1; D uncertain. CDR1 is SEHNR and CDR2 is FQNEAQ in the germline V gene (reference sequence). The CDR3 spans 14 residues. V lost 3 bases and J lost 3, with 9 bases in between. As DNA, the CDR3 is TGTGCCAGCAGCTTTGCTGACGACTACAATGAGCAGTTCTTC. Translated: CASSFADDYNEQFF.

V is TRBV2 and J is TRBJ1-2; maybe TRBD1 (5 bases). CDR1 is SNHLY, CDR2 FYNNEI, per germline. V shed 6 bases and J shed 6 bases, with 14 bases lying between them. The CDR3 spans 13 residues. The CDR3 loop is CASSRTGRDGYTF. The CDR3 DNA reads as TGTGCCAGCAGCCGTACAGGACGGGATGGCTACACCTTC.

This chain uses TRBV3-1 with TRBJ1-2; D possibly corresponds to TRBD1 (5 bases). CDR3 length equals 15 residues. Trimming took 2 bases from V and 0 from J, leaving 10 bases between them. Per germline, CDR1 LGHDT and CDR2 YNNKEL (reference sequence). The CDR3 here is CASSQPTTANYGYTF. DNA for the CDR3: TGTGCCAGCAGCCAACCTACGACAGCTAACTATGGCTACACCTTC.

The chain is built from TRBV29-1 and TRBJ2-1, with D possibly matching TRBD2 (7 bases). The CDR3 loop spans 15 amino acids. V dropped 4 bases and J dropped 12 bases, with 25 bases sitting between them. The germline gives CDR1 SQVTM, CDR2 ANQGSEA. The CDR3 protein is CSVVIGGSGGISQFF. As DNA, the CDR3 is TGCAGCGTTGTCATAGGGGGTTCGGGAGGCATTTCGCAGTTCTTC.

Of note for this clonotype: At one end, the junction sequence differs from germline, possibly due to a read error. The chain couples TRBV12-3 or TRBV12-4 to TRBJ2-3; TRBD2 matches 11 bases. The CDR3 runs to 15 residues. The CDR3 here is CASSVAGGSADTQYF. CDR3 bases: TGTGCCAGCAGTGTAGCGGGAGGGAGCGCAGATACGCAGTATTTT.

The chain uses TRBV6-1 and TRBJ2-1; 11 nucleotides match TRBD2. Germline V gene data show CDR1 as MNHNS and CDR2 as SASEGT. CDR3 length: 16 residues. V shed 6 bases and J 4 bases; nucleotides not matched to a gene: 8. The DNA of the CDR3 is TGTGCCAGCAGCCCCACTCCTAGCGGGGGGTACAATGAGCAGTTCTTC. Amino acids: CASSPTPSGGYNEQFF.

This chain uses TRBV30 with TRBJ2-3; 8 bases are shared with TRBD2. CDR3 size: 14 residues. Germline CDR1 GTSNPN, CDR2 SVGIG (reference sequence). J lost 3 bases, V lost 4 bases, and 6 bases had no gene match. CDR3 sequence: CAWKLAGSTDTQYF. CDR3 nucleotide sequence: TGTGCCTGGAAGTTAGCGGGGTCGACAGATACGCAGTATTTT.

J is TRBJ2-4 and V is TRBV4-3; possibly TRBD2 for D (7 bases). Germline CDR1 and CDR2: LGHNA and YSLEER. Trimming removed 4 bases at V and 7 bases at J, with 20 bases between. The CDR3 has 16 amino acids. The CDR3 is CASSRTLQGGENIQYF. The CDR3 DNA follows: TGCGCCAGCAGCCGGACATTACAGGGAGGGGAGAACATTCAGTACTTC.

The chain carries TRBV5-8 and TRBJ1-1; perhaps TRBD1 as D (5 bases). Germline values: CDR1 SGHTS, CDR2 YDEGEE. The V end was cut by 1 base, the J end by 5 bases, with 12 bases between. The CDR3 is 14 amino acids. The CDR3 nucleotides are TGTGCCAGCAGCTTGAGGTCCAAGGGGACTGAAGCTTTCTTT. It specifies CASSLRSKGTEAFF.

This chain uses TRBV7-9 with TRBJ1-2, with D unclear. Germline V gene data show CDR1 as SEHNR and CDR2 as FQNEAQ (reference sequence). The CDR3 is made up of 15 amino acids. V was trimmed by 3 bases and J by 2 bases, leaving 13 bases between them. The chain's CDR3 is CASSFRARENYGYTF. Here the CDR3 DNA reads TGTGCCAGCAGCTTCCGGGCGAGAGAAAACTATGGCTACACCTTC.

The chain is built from TRBV30 and TRBJ2-1; D unresolved. Germline V lookup: CDR1 GTSNPN, CDR2 SVGIG (reference sequence). V gave up 3 bases and J gave up 6 bases, with 6 bases separating them. CDR3 length equals 11 residues. CDR3 residues: CAWRGTNEQFF. In nucleotides, the CDR3 is TGTGCCTGGAGAGGCACCAATGAGCAGTTCTTC.

This rearrangement joins TRBV29-1 to TRBJ2-7, with 7 bases that match TRBD2. Germline V gives CDR1 SQVTM, CDR2 ANQGSEA. After removal of 4 bases from V and 3 bases from J, the junction contained 9 bases not matched to a gene. This CDR3 is 14 amino acids long. CDR3 coding DNA: TGCAGCGTTGCGCATAGGCTAGCGGACTACGAGCAGTACTTC. Residues: CSVAHRLADYEQYF.

V usage is TRBV20-1 and J usage is TRBJ2-1; the D gene could be TRBD1 or TRBD2 (6 bases each). V was pared by 7 bases and J by 2 bases, with 24 bases between. CDR3 length equals 17 residues. In germline, CDR1 is DFQATT, CDR2 SNEGSKA (reference sequence). CDR3 DNA: TGCAGTGTGAAGAAAGGGGGGTCGGGCCCCACCTACAATGAGCAGTTCTTC. Translating it yields CSVKKGGSGPTYNEQFF.

The chain employs TRBV30 and TRBJ1-3, with D unclear. The CDR3 extends over 13 amino acids. Trimming stripped 0 bases from V and 3 bases from J, with 6 bases between. Germline loops: CDR1 GTSNPN, CDR2 SVGIG (reference sequence). CDR3: CAWSVQGGNTIYF. CDR3 nucleotides: TGTGCCTGGAGTGTACAAGGTGGAAACACCATATATTTT.

This clonotype was observed a single time. The chain combines TRBV20-1 with TRBJ2-3; TRBD2 matches at 7 bases. Germline V gene lookup returns CDR1 DFQATT and CDR2 SNEGSKA (reference sequence). The CDR3 loop spans 14 amino acids. V shed 6 bases and J 4 bases; nucleotides not matched to a gene: 10. The CDR3, as DNA: TGCAGTGCCCTTAGACTAGCCGGTTCAGATACGCAGTATTTT. This gives the protein CSALRLAGSDTQYF.

This chain links TRBV20-1 with TRBJ2-5; 8 bases agree with TRBD1. The CDR3 has 13 residues. CDR1 DFQATT and CDR2 SNEGSKA come from the germline V gene (reference sequence). V trimming: 5 bases; J trimming: 7 bases; junction bases outside the gene matches: 9. The CDR3 sequence is CSAGPGTGGTQYF. For the CDR3, the DNA is TGCAGTGCTGGACCCGGGACAGGAGGGACCCAGTACTTC.

The rearrangement links TRBV6-1 to TRBJ2-1; D may be TRBD1 (6 bases). The V end was cut by 5 bases, the J end by 6 bases, with 14 bases between. Germline CDR1 MNHNS, CDR2 SASEGT. The CDR3 runs 14 residues. The DNA for the CDR3 is TGTGCCAGCAGTCCGACAGGTTTTCTCAATGAGCAGTTCTTC. Translating gives CASSPTGFLNEQFF.

CDR3 sequence: CASSQARGGSTDTQYF. The CDR3 bases are TGTGCCAGCAGCCAAGCTCGCGGGGGGAGCACAGATACGCAGTATTTT. This rearrangement joins TRBV4-2 to TRBJ2-3; 8 bases align to TRBD2. This CDR3 is built from 16 residues. With V trimmed by 1 base and J by 0 bases, 3 bases remained unmatched. Germline V gene data show CDR1 as LGHNA and CDR2 as YNFKEQ.

The chain is built from TRBV5-1 and TRBJ2-1, with unresolved D. The CDR3 has 11 amino acids. The V gene's germline CDR1 is SGHRS and CDR2 YFSETQ. Trimming stripped 0 bases from V and 8 bases from J, with 3 bases between. The CDR3 is CASSLDHEQFF. As DNA, the CDR3 is TGCGCCAGCAGCTTGGATCATGAGCAGTTCTTC.

V gene TRBV29-1 combines with J gene TRBJ2-2; D gene ambiguous. The V and J ends lost 4 bases and 0 bases respectively, with 9 bases between them. CDR3 length: 14 residues. CDR1 is SQVTM and CDR2 is ANQGSEA in the germline V gene. CDR3 in amino acids: CSVVERTNTGELFF. For the CDR3, the DNA is TGCAGCGTTGTAGAACGTACGAACACCGGGGAGCTGTTTTTT.

This clonotype was found a few times. CDR3 in DNA: TGCAGCGTTGCCGGGGAGGGGACAGACTCAAATGAAAAACTGTTTTTT. It codes for CSVAGEGTDSNEKLFF. The chain employs TRBV29-1 and TRBJ1-4; TRBD1 matches 7 bases. The CDR3 runs 16 residues. Germline lookup yields CDR1 SQVTM and CDR2 ANQGSEA. Losses at the gene ends were 4 bases for V and 5 bases for J; bases not matched to a gene: 13.

The genes are TRBV7-2 and TRBJ2-6; D remains ambiguous. The CDR3 consists of 16 residues. V was shortened by 4 bases and J by 0 bases, with 10 bases between the two germline ends. The germline V gene has CDR1 SGHTA and CDR2 FQGNSA. The CDR3 loop reads CASSSAGSSGANVLTF. The CDR3 DNA reads as TGTGCCAGCAGCTCTGCAGGAAGCTCTGGGGCCAACGTCCTGACTTTC.

The CDR3 loop is CASSFGTGANVLTF. CDR3 bases: TGCGCCAGCAGCTTCGGAACTGGGGCCAACGTCCTGACTTTC. The rearrangement links TRBV5-1 to TRBJ2-6; D ambiguous. Trimming pared 2 bases from V and 2 bases from J, leaving 5 bases between. Per the germline V gene, CDR1 is SGHRS and CDR2 is YFSETQ. CDR3 size: 14 residues.